These T cell receptor beta chains were read from a single sample in a study of identical twins. Each CDR3 protein gets one entry after TCRdb re-called the 5' RACE reads with MiXCR. Of a few hundred thousand distinct CDR3 sequences listed, 14% are singletons. Separately, the same data were catalogued under a study of yellow fever vaccine responses in identical twins.

Sequencing input: CD4+ T cells sorted from blood. These receptors were collected from a woman under 30 in good health. Each CDR3 is given with its conserved first and last residue. A D gene is named only where the DNA matches it firmly. Clone size, where shown, is once, few, many, or a class for clones that have expanded.

>TRBV7-2|15|TRBJ2-7|NA|NA
CASSLVFYGSYEQYF
TGTGCCAGCAGCTTAGTTTTCTACGGTTCCTACGAGCAGTACTTC
>TRBV18|12|TRBJ2-1|NA|NA
CASSPREGEHFF
TGTGCCAGCTCACCACGGGAAGGGGAGCACTTCTTC
>TRBV6-5|13|TRBJ2-7|NA|few
CASSSNPRYEQYF
TGTGCCAGCAGTTCGAATCCGAGATACGAGCAGTACTTC
>TRBV4-1|16|TRBJ1-4|NA|NA
CARSPLYGQTNEKLFF
TGCGCCAGGAGCCCCCTTTACGGGCAGACTAATGAAAAACTGTTTTTT
>TRBV2|8|TRBJ2-3|NA|few
CASKIRYF
TGTGCCAGCAAAATTCGGTATTTT
>TRBV7-2|16|TRBJ1-2|TRBD1|few
CASSSQTGQVFYGYTF
TGTGCCAGCAGTTCTCAAACCGGACAGGTCTTCTATGGCTACACCTTC
>TRBV19|13|TRBJ1-1|NA|few
CASSIDLNTEAFF
TGTGCCAGTAGTATAGACCTAAATACTGAAGCTTTCTTT
>TRBV12-3/TRBV12-4|15|TRBJ2-7|NA|many
CASSLSADSSYEQYF
TGTGCCAGCAGTTTATCGGCCGATAGCTCCTACGAGCAGTACTTC
>TRBV9|16|TRBJ2-3|TRBD2|NA
CASSVAGSGGTDTQYF
TGTGCCAGCAGCGTAGCGGGTAGCGGGGGCACAGATACGCAGTATTTT
>TRBV6-2/TRBV6-3|14|TRBJ2-7|NA|NA
CASGSGLPYYEQYF
TGTGCCAGCGGATCGGGACTGCCATACTACGAGCAGTACTTC
>TRBV2|15|TRBJ2-7|NA|NA
CASTLQRGSSYEQYF
TGTGCCAGCACCCTCCAGCGAGGCTCCTCCTACGAGCAGTACTTC
>TRBV20-1|15|TRBJ2-1|TRBD2|NA
CSALRLAGGNNEQFF
TGCAGTGCCCTCCGGCTAGCGGGGGGGAACAATGAGCAGTTCTTC
>TRBV4-2|16|TRBJ2-3|TRBD2|few
CASSQAHLAGIDTQYF
TGTGCCAGCAGCCAAGCTCACCTAGCGGGGATAGATACGCAGTATTTT
>TRBV28|17|TRBJ2-3|TRBD2|NA
CASSLSASGGRTDTQYF
TGTGCCAGCAGTTTATCGGCTAGCGGGGGCCGCACAGATACGCAGTATTTT
>TRBV4-1|18|TRBJ2-1|TRBD2|NA
CASSQEPQRGTTYNEQFF
TGCGCCAGCAGCCAAGAACCCCAGCGGGGGACTACCTACAATGAGCAGTTCTTC
>TRBV7-8|13|TRBJ1-1|NA|many
CASSNDGYTEAFF
TGTGCCAGCAGCAATGACGGTTACACTGAAGCTTTCTTT
>TRBV6-2/TRBV6-3|14|TRBJ2-7|NA|many
CASSYSTPTGEQYF
TGTGCCAGCAGTTACTCGACCCCTACTGGAGAGCAGTACTTC
>TRBV7-2|14|TRBJ2-2|TRBD2|few
CASSPSRGAGELFF
TGTGCCAGCAGCCCTAGTCGGGGGGCCGGGGAGCTGTTTTTT
>TRBV27|16|TRBJ2-5|NA|NA
CASSPLDRGWSQTQYF
TGTGCCAGCAGTCCCTTGGATCGGGGTTGGTCACAGACCCAGTACTTC
>TRBV10-1|16|TRBJ1-2|TRBD1|few
CASSQQPSGGSYGYTF
TGCGCCAGCAGCCAACAGCCCTCAGGGGGCTCCTATGGCTACACCTTC
>TRBV3-1|18|TRBJ1-2|TRBD1|NA
CTSSSYRGQGAGNYGYTF
TGTACCAGCAGTTCCTACAGGGGACAGGGGGCAGGAAACTATGGCTACACCTTC
>TRBV12-3/TRBV12-4|15|TRBJ2-4|NA|many
CASSLVGVAKNIQYF
TGTGCCAGCAGTTTGGTGGGGGTAGCCAAAAACATTCAGTACTTC
>TRBV6-6|18|TRBJ2-1|NA|NA
CASSYYRPTDLIYNEQFF
TGTGCCAGCAGTTATTACAGACCGACAGACCTGATTTACAATGAGCAGTTCTTC
>TRBV14|15|TRBJ2-1|NA|few
CASSQTRHPYNEQFF
TGTGCCAGCAGCCAAACCCGCCACCCCTACAATGAGCAGTTCTTC
>TRBV20-1|14|TRBJ2-3|NA|NA
CSAPQPGFTDTQYF
TGCAGTGCTCCCCAGCCTGGATTCACAGATACGCAGTATTTT
>TRBV27|14|TRBJ1-2|TRBD1|NA
CASSTLARGLGYTF
TGTGCCAGCAGTACCCTTGCCAGGGGGCTTGGCTACACCTTC
>TRBV30|13|TRBJ2-3|NA|NA
CAHGGRSTDTQYF
TGTGCCCACGGGGGGCGCAGCACAGATACGCAGTATTTT